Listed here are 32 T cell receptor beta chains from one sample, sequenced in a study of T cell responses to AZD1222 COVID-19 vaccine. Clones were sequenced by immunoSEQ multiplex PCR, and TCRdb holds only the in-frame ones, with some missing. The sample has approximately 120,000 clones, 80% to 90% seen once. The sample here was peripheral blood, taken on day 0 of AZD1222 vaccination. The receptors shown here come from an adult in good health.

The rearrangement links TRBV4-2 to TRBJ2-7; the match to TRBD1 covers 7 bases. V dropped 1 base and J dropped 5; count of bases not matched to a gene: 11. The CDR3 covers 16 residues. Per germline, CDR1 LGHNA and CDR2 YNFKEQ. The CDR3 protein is CASSQVRGREGHEQYF. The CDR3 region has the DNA TGTGCCAGCAGCCAAGTAAGGGGGCGTGAGGGCCACGAGCAGTACTTC.

The DNA of the CDR3 is TGTGCCAGCAGCTTAACATGGGGCGCGGTTGAAAAACTGTTTTTT. Protein product: CASSLTWGAVEKLFF. The chain is built from TRBV7-2 and TRBJ1-4; tentative D call: TRBD1 (5 bases). The CDR3 is 15 residues long. With 2 bases removed from V and 7 bases from J, the gap between germline ends came to 14 bases. Germline lookup yields CDR1 SGHTA and CDR2 FQGNSA. Full variable domain (rest looked up from reference TRBV7-2 and TRBJ1-4): GAGVSQSPSNKVTEKGKDVELRCDPISGHTALYWYRQSLGQGLEFLIYFQGNSAPDKSGLPSDRFSAERTGGSVSTLTIQRTQQEDSAVYLCASSLTWGAVEKLFFGSGTQLSVL.

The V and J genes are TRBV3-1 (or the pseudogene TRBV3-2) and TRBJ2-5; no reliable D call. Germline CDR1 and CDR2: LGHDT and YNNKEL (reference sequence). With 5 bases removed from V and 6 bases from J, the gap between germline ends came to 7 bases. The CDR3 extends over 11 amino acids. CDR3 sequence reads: CASSEKKTQYF. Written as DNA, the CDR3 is TGTGCCAGCAGCGAGAAGAAGACCCAGTACTTC.

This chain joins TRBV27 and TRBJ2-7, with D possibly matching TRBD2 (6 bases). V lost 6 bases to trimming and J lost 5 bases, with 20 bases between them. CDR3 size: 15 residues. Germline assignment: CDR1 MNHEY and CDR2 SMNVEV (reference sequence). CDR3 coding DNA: TGTGCCAGCAGAGCTGGCGGGACGAATTCTCACGAGCAGTACTTC. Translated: CASRAGGTNSHEQYF.

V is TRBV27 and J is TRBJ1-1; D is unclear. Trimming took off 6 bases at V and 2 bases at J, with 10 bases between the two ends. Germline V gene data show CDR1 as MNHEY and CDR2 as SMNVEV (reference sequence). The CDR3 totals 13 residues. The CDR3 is CASSGLLNTEAFF. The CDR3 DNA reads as TGTGCCAGCAGCGGACTGTTAAACACTGAAGCTTTCTTT.

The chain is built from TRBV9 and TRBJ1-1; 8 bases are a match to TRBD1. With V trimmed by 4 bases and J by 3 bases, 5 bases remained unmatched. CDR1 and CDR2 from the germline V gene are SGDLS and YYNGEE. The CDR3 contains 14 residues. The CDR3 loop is CASSNRDRYTEAFF. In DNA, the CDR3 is TGTGCCAGCAGCAACCGGGACAGGTACACTGAAGCTTTCTTT.

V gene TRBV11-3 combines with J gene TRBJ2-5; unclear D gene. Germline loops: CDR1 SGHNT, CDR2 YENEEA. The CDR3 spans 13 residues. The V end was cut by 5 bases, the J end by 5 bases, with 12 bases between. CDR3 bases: TGTGCCAGCAGCCCCAATCAGTGGGAGACCCAGTACTTC. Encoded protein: CASSPNQWETQYF.

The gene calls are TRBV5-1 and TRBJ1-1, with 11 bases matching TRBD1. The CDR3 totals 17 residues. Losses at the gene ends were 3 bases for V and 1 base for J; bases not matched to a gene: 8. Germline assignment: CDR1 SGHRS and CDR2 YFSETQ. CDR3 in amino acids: CASSSPRTGGQNTEAFF. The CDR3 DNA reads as TGCGCCAGCAGCTCTCCGAGGACAGGGGGCCAGAACACTGAAGCTTTCTTT.

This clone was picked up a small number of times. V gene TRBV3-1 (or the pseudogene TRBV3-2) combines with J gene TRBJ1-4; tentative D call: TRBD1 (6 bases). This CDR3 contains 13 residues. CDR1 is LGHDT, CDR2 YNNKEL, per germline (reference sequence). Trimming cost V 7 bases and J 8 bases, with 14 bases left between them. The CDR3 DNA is TGTGCCAGCACCCGGGGGCAGAGGGAAAAACTGTTTTTT. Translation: CASTRGQREKLFF.

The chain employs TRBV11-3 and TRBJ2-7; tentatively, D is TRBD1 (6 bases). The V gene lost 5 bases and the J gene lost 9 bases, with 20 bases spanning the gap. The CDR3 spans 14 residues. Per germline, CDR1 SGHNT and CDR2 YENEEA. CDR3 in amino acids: CASSTGQTASGQYF. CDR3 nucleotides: TGTGCCAGCAGCACCGGACAGACCGCGAGTGGGCAGTACTTC.

The CDR3 protein is CASSLEVVNYGYTF. The CDR3 DNA reads as TGTGCCAGCAGCTTGGAGGTCGTTAACTATGGCTACACCTTC. The rearrangement uses TRBV5-4 and TRBJ1-2; D gene ambiguous. Trimming cost V 0 bases and J 1 base, with 7 bases left between them. CDR3 size: 14 residues. CDR1 is SGHNT and CDR2 is YYREEE in the germline V gene (reference sequence). Filled out from reference TRBV5-4 and TRBJ1-2, the complete variable domain reads ETGVTQSPTHLIKTRGQQVTLRCSSQSGHNTVSWYQQALGQGPQFIFQYYREEENGRGNFPPRFSGLQFPNYSSELNVNALELDDSALYLCASSLEVVNYGYTFGSGTRLTVV.

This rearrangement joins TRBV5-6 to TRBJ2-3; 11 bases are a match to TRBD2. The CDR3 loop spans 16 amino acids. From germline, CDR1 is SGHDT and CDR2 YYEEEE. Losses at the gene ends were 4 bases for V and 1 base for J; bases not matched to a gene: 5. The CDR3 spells CASSPGTSGRTDTQYF. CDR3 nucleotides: TGTGCCAGCAGCCCAGGGACTAGCGGACGCACAGATACGCAGTATTTT.

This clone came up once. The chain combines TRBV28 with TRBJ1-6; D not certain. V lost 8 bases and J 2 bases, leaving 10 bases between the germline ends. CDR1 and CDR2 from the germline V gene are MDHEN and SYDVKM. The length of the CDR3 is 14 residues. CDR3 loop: CASSRTAYNSPLHF. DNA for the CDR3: TGTGCCAGCTCCCGGACTGCCTATAATTCACCCCTCCACTTT.

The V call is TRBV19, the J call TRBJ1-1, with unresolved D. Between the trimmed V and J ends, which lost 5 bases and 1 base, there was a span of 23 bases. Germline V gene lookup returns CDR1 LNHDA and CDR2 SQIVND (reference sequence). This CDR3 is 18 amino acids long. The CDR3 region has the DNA TGTGCCAGTAGTCCCAGACCCGGAGCGCTCAGTCCGAACACTGAAGCTTTCTTT. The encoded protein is CASSPRPGALSPNTEAFF.

The CDR3 DNA sequence: TGTGCCAGCTCACCAGTCCAGGCACTGGATACCACTGAAGCTTTCTTT. Amino acids: CASSPVQALDTTEAFF. The rearrangement joins TRBV18 to TRBJ1-1; D is undetermined. Germline V gives CDR1 KGHSH, CDR2 LQKENI. V gave up 2 bases and J gave up 4 bases, with 17 bases separating them. The CDR3 length is 16 residues.

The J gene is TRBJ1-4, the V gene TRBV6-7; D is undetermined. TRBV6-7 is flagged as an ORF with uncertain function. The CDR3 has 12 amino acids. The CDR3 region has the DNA TGTCGCACTATTGCAACTAATGAAAAACTGTTTTTT. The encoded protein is CRTIATNEKLFF.

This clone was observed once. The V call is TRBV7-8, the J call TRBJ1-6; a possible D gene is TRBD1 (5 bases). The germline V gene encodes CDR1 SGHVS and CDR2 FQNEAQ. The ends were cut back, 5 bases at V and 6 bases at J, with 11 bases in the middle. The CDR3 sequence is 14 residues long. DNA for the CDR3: TGTGCCAGCAGCCCAGGGAATAGTAATTCACCCCTCCACTTT. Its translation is CASSPGNSNSPLHF.

CDR3 nucleotide sequence: TGCACCAGCAGCCTAAATCAGCGGCGGGAGGGGAGGGATGAGCAGTTCTTC. Its protein is CTSSLNQRREGRDEQFF. V gene TRBV1 combines with J gene TRBJ2-1; the table gives TRBD2 as D, unverified against the DNA. TRBV1 has pseudogene status. The CDR3 is 17 amino acids.

CDR3 sequence (DNA): TGTGCCAGCAGTACTAAACCCGGCGGCAATCAGCCCCAGCATTTT. Translating it yields CASSTKPGGNQPQHF. The chain carries TRBV6-5 and TRBJ1-5, with D uncertain. The CDR3 contains 15 residues. Germline CDR1 and CDR2: MNHEY and SVGAGI. V was shortened by 5 bases and J by 2 bases, with 13 bases between the two germline ends.

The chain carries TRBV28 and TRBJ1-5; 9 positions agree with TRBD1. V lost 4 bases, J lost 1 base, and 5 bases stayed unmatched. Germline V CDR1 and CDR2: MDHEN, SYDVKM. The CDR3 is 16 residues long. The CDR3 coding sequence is TGTGCCAGCAGTTACAGGGGGCGCGGAAGCAATCAGCCCCAGCATTTT. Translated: CASSYRGRGSNQPQHF. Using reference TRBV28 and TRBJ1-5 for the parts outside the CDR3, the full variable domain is DVKVTQSSRYLVKRTGEKVFLECVQDMDHENMFWYRQDPGLGLRLIYFSYDVKMKEKGDIPEGYSVSREKKERFSLILESASTNQTSMYLCASSYRGRGSNQPQHFGDGTRLSIL.

The CDR3 is CASSPTGGSPLHF. The CDR3 bases are TGTGCCAGCAGCCCGACAGGGGGTTCACCCCTCCACTTT. The chain recombines TRBV3-1 (or the pseudogene TRBV3-2) with TRBJ1-6, with 9 bases that match TRBD1. V shed 4 bases, J shed 9 bases, and the junction held 1 base outside the gene matches. The CDR3 sequence is 13 residues long. The germline V gene encodes CDR1 LGHDT and CDR2 YNNKEL (reference sequence).

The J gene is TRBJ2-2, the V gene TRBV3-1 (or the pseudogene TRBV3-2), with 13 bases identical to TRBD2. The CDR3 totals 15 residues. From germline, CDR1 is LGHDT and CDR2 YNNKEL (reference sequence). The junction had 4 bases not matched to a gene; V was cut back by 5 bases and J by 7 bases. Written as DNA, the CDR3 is TGTGCCAGCAGCTTACTAGCGGGGGGGATCGGGGAGCTGTTTTTT. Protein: CASSLLAGGIGELFF.

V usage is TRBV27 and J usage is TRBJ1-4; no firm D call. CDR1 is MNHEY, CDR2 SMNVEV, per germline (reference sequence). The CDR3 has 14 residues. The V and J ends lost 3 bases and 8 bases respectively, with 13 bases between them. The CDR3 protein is CASSFGWAREKLFF. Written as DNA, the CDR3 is TGTGCCAGCAGTTTCGGGTGGGCAAGGGAAAAACTGTTTTTT.

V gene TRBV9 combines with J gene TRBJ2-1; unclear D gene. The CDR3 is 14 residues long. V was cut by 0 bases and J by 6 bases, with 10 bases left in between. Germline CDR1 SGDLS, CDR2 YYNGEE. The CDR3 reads CASSVEVGSNEQFF. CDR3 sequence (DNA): TGTGCCAGCAGCGTAGAAGTGGGTTCCAATGAGCAGTTCTTC.

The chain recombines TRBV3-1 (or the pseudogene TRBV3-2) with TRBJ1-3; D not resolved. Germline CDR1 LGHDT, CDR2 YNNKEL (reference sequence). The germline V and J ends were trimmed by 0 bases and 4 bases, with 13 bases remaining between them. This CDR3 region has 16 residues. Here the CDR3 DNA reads TGTGCCAGCAGCCAAGATTTAGGAGGGCGGGGAAACACCATATATTTT. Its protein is CASSQDLGGRGNTIYF.

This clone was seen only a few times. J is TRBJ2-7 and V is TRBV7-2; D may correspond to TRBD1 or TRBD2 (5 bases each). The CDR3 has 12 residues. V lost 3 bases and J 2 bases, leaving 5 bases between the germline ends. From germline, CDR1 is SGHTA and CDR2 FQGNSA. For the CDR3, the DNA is TGTGCCAGCAGCTTGGGGGCCTACGAGCAGTACTTC. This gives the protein CASSLGAYEQYF.

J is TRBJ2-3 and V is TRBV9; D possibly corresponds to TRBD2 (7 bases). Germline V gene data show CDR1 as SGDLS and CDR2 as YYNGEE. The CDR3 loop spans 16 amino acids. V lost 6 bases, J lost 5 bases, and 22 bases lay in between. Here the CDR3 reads CASTRREGGGGDTQYF. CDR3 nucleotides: TGTGCCAGCACCCGTAGGGAGGGGGGGGGCGGAGATACGCAGTATTTT.

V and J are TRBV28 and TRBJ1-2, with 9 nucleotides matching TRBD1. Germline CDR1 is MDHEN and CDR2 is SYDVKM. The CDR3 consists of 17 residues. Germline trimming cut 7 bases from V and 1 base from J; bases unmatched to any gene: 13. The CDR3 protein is CASTPIPGTGNNYGYTF. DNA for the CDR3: TGTGCCAGCACACCAATCCCCGGGACAGGGAATAACTATGGCTACACCTTC.

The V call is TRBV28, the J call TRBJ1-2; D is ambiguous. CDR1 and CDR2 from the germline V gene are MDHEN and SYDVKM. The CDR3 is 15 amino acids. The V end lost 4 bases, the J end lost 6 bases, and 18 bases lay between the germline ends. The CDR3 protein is CASSSGLDSTNGYTF. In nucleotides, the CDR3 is TGTGCCAGCAGTTCCGGTTTGGACTCGACGAATGGCTACACCTTC.

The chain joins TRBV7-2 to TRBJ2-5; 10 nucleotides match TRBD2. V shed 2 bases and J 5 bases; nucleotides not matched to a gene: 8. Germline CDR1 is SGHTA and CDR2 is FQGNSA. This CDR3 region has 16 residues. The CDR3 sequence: CASSLTYSGGPETQYF. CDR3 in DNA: TGTGCCAGCAGCTTAACCTATAGCGGGGGGCCCGAGACCCAGTACTTC. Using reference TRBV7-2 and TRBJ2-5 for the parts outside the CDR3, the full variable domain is GAGVSQSPSNKVTEKGKDVELRCDPISGHTALYWYRQSLGQGLEFLIYFQGNSAPDKSGLPSDRFSAERTGGSVSTLTIQRTQQEDSAVYLCASSLTYSGGPETQYFGPGTRLLVL.

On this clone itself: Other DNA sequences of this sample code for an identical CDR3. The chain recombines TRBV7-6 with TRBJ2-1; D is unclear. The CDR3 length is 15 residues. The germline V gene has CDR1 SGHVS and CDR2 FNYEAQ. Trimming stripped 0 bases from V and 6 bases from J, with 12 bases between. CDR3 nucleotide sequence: TGTGCCAGCAGCTTAGCTGTGGGTTTCCCCAATGAGCAGTTCTTC. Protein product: CASSLAVGFPNEQFF.

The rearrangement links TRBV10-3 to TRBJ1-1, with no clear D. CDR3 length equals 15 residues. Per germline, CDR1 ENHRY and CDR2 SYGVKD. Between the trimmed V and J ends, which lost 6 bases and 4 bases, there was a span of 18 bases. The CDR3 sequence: CAIRDESRRGTEAFF. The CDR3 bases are TGTGCCATCAGGGACGAAAGTCGACGTGGCACTGAAGCTTTCTTT.